One and the same sample provided the 21 T cell receptor beta chains below, sequenced in a study of CD8+ T cells in alopecia areata. cDNA reverse transcribed from extracted RNA served as the sequencing template. This table comes from immunoSEQ multiplex PCR, and its TCRdb copy is limited to in-frame clones, with some not included. This repertoire shows about 98,000 clones, 35% to 45% found once; its top ten account for 0.79%. Sequenced material: CD4+ T cells sorted from blood. The origin of the receptors is a human donor with alopecia areata.

This clone has just one count. This CDR3 is CAWTKGGTVYEQYF. The DNA of the CDR3 is TGTGCCTGGACAAAAGGTGGGACCGTCTACGAGCAGTACTTC. V is TRBV30 and J is TRBJ2-7; D possibly matches TRBD1 or TRBD2 (5 bases each). This CDR3 contains 14 residues. CDR1 is GTSNPN, CDR2 SVGIG, per germline (reference sequence). V shed 4 bases and J shed 3 bases, with 16 bases lying between them.

This clone was seen a single time. J is TRBJ2-1 and V is TRBV5-1; 9 nucleotides agree with TRBD1. The junction had 5 bases not matched to a gene; V was cut back by 4 bases and J by 6 bases. Per germline, CDR1 SGHRS and CDR2 YFSETQ. The CDR3 extends over 14 amino acids. This CDR3 reads CASSTGTGPNEQFF. The CDR3 DNA sequence: TGCGCCAGCAGCACCGGGACAGGGCCCAATGAGCAGTTCTTC.

This clone was seen more than once but under ten times. Other DNA sequences in the sample encode the same CDR3. The chain employs TRBV29-1 and TRBJ2-3; D may correspond to TRBD1 or TRBD2 (5 bases each). CDR1 is SQVTM and CDR2 is ANQGSEA in the germline V gene. The CDR3 sequence is 12 residues long. The V gene lost 4 bases and the J gene lost 3 bases, with 8 bases spanning the gap. In nucleotides, the CDR3 is TGCAGCGTTGGGGGGTTTACAGATACGCAGTATTTT. Its protein is CSVGGFTDTQYF.

The chain couples TRBV28 to TRBJ1-2, with D maybe TRBD1 (6 bases). CDR3 length: 14 amino acids. The V and J ends lost 5 bases and 1 base respectively, with 11 bases between them. The germline V gene encodes CDR1 MDHEN and CDR2 SYDVKM. The CDR3 is CASSPYRVNYGYTF. CDR3 DNA sequence: TGTGCCAGCAGTCCGTACAGGGTTAACTATGGCTACACCTTC.

V is TRBV15 and J is TRBJ1-1, with D possibly TRBD1 on 5 matching bases. This CDR3 comprises 14 residues. CDR1 LNHNV and CDR2 YYDKDF come from the germline V gene (reference sequence). V was cut by 0 bases and J by 4 bases, with 9 bases left in between. CDR3 DNA sequence: TGTGCCACCAGCAGAGACAGGGTGAGCACTGAAGCTTTCTTT. Translating gives CATSRDRVSTEAFF.

The chain employs TRBV11-2 and TRBJ2-7; D ambiguous. The germline V gene encodes CDR1 SGHAT and CDR2 FQNNGV. Trimming pared 4 bases from V and 4 bases from J, leaving 5 bases between. There are 11 residues in the CDR3. The CDR3 reads CASSSSYEQYF. Written as DNA, the CDR3 is TGTGCCAGCAGCTCTTCATACGAGCAGTACTTC.

This chain uses TRBV30 with TRBJ2-7; D might be TRBD1 (6 bases). The germline V gene has CDR1 GTSNPN and CDR2 SVGIG (reference sequence). CDR3 size: 11 residues. V gave up 0 bases and J gave up 9 bases, with 9 bases separating them. The CDR3 DNA follows: TGTGCCTGGAGTGTACAACAGGGGCAGTACTTC. This translates into CAWSVQQGQYF.

J is TRBJ2-7 and V is TRBV20-1; D may be TRBD2 (5 bases). Germline V gives CDR1 DFQATT, CDR2 SNEGSKA (reference sequence). V gave up 3 bases and J gave up 3 bases, with 6 bases separating them. The CDR3 runs to 11 residues. This CDR3 reads CSARDFYEQYF. The CDR3, as DNA: TGCAGTGCTAGGGACTTCTACGAGCAGTACTTC.

This chain joins TRBV29-1 and TRBJ2-7; TRBD1 might be the D (6 bases). V shed 7 bases and J shed 1 base, with 11 bases lying between them. This CDR3 contains 12 residues. CDR1 and CDR2 from the germline V gene are SQVTM and ANQGSEA. The DNA of the CDR3 is TGCAGCGGCCGGACAGAATCCTACGAGCAGTACTTC. It translates to CSGRTESYEQYF.

The chain's CDR3 is CAWNQGGEKLFF. DNA for the CDR3: TGTGCCTGGAACCAGGGGGGCGAAAAACTGTTTTTT. The chain couples TRBV30 to TRBJ1-4; 7 nucleotides match TRBD1. CDR3 size: 12 residues. The germline V gene has CDR1 GTSNPN and CDR2 SVGIG (reference sequence). With 4 bases clipped from V and 8 bases from J, the junction kept 4 bases outside the gene matches.

This chain connects TRBV28 to TRBJ2-3, with D maybe TRBD2 (5 bases). Trimming removed 3 bases from V and 6 bases from J, with 7 bases in between. The CDR3 is 12 amino acids. Germline values: CDR1 MDHEN, CDR2 SYDVKM. CDR3 bases: TGTGCCAGCAGTTTTCAGCGGGATACGCAGTATTTT. Translation: CASSFQRDTQYF.

This chain connects TRBV4-3 to TRBJ2-5; D may be TRBD1 (5 bases). The CDR3 loop spans 14 amino acids. V was pared by 2 bases and J by 1 base, with 8 bases between. The V gene's germline CDR1 is LGHNA and CDR2 YSLEER. Here the CDR3 DNA reads TGCGCCAGCAGCCAAAGTGACAGCCAAGAGACCCAGTACTTC. Its translation is CASSQSDSQETQYF.

This clone turned up a few times. This sample also contains other DNA sequences that code for the same CDR3. The CDR3: CSVEEGGNTEAFF. The CDR3 nucleotides are TGCAGCGTTGAAGAGGGAGGGAACACTGAAGCTTTCTTT. The rearrangement joins TRBV29-1 to TRBJ1-1; D unclear. V was pared by 0 bases and J by 1 base, with 6 bases between. Per germline, CDR1 SQVTM and CDR2 ANQGSEA. This CDR3 region has 13 residues.

The chain links TRBV28 to TRBJ2-3, with 7 nucleotides matching TRBD2. V shed 6 bases and J 3 bases; nucleotides not matched to a gene: 9. Germline V gives CDR1 MDHEN, CDR2 SYDVKM. The CDR3 length is 15 residues. CDR3 sequence (DNA): TGTGCCAGCAGCAAATCTAGCGGAAATACAGATACGCAGTATTTT. This sequence encodes CASSKSSGNTDTQYF.

This clone was observed a handful of times. The CDR3 region is CASSPRTSQETQYF. CDR3 coding DNA: TGTGCCAGCAGCCCTCGGACTAGCCAAGAGACCCAGTACTTC. The chain is built from TRBV7-2 and TRBJ2-5; 7 positions agree with TRBD2. This CDR3 has 14 residues. Germline-derived CDR1 and CDR2 are SGHTA and FQGNSA. J was trimmed by 1 base and V by 5 bases; bases with no gene match: 4.

The rearrangement joins TRBV9 to TRBJ2-1, with D possibly TRBD1 on 5 matching bases. The CDR3 sequence is 12 residues long. Trimming removed 4 bases from V and 12 bases from J, with 14 bases in between. The germline V gene has CDR1 SGDLS and CDR2 YYNGEE. CDR3 residues: CASSNEEQAQFF. In nucleotides, the CDR3 is TGTGCCAGCAGCAACGAGGAACAGGCGCAGTTCTTC.

The CDR3 DNA follows: TGTGCCAGCAGTAGGACGGGAAGCAATCAGCCCCAGCATTTT. Translated, it gives CASSRTGSNQPQHF. The V call is TRBV5-6, the J call TRBJ1-5, with D hard to call. Germline V gives CDR1 SGHDT, CDR2 YYEEEE. This CDR3 contains 14 residues. V dropped 5 bases and J dropped 1 base, with 10 bases sitting between them.

This clone was counted a few times. This chain uses TRBV28 with TRBJ1-2; a weak D match, TRBD1 (6 bases). Germline CDR1 is MDHEN and CDR2 is SYDVKM. V was shortened by 7 bases and J by 7 bases, with 19 bases between the two germline ends. The length of the CDR3 is 14 residues. The CDR3 reads CASMVEGGYFGYTF. In nucleotides, the CDR3 is TGTGCCAGCATGGTGGAGGGGGGCTACTTTGGCTACACCTTC.

The chain combines TRBV6-1 with TRBJ1-2, with D maybe TRBD1 (5 bases). The germline V gene has CDR1 MNHNS and CDR2 SASEGT. The length of the CDR3 is 13 residues. The V gene lost 6 bases and the J gene lost 7 bases, with 15 bases spanning the gap. The CDR3 coding sequence is TGTGCCAGCAGCTTGGCCGGGGACCGTGGCTACACCTTC. This translates into CASSLAGDRGYTF.

The chain carries TRBV7-9 and TRBJ1-3; 9 bases are shared with TRBD1. V was clipped by 5 bases and J by 0 bases; unmatched bases: 2. The CDR3 runs 15 residues. Germline V gene sequence: CDR1 SEHNR, CDR2 FQNEAQ (reference sequence). The CDR3 DNA reads TGTGCCAGCAGCAAACAGGGGGCCTCTGGAAACACCATATATTTT. This codes for CASSKQGASGNTIYF.

V is TRBV14 and J is TRBJ2-2; no reliable D call. Trimming shortened V by 1 base and J by 4 bases, and 10 bases separated the two germline ends. The CDR3 has 15 amino acids. The germline gives CDR1 SGHDN, CDR2 FVKESK. The CDR3 sequence: CASSQVRHLTGELFF. CDR3 DNA: TGTGCCAGCAGCCAAGTGAGACACCTCACCGGGGAGCTGTTTTTT.